The rows below give T cell receptor beta chains drawn from one sample of a study of patients and donors after allogeneic stem cell transplantation. TCRdb reprocessed the RT-PCR reads with MiXCR, giving one entry per CDR3 protein. This table has more than 850,000 distinct CDR3 sequences, around 17% appearing once. Source material: blood, either unsorted or a sorted T cell fraction (not recorded which). The receptors were gathered from a human donor who was either an allogeneic HSCT recipient or a stem cell or donor lymphocyte infusion donor (not recorded which). It is not recorded whose cells these are; they may come from a transplant donor. The CDR3 runs from the conserved cysteine through the conserved F or W. The order of the fields is CDR3 protein, V gene, J gene.

CDR3: CASGLIGQGGYGYTF
V: TRBV5-1
J: TRBJ1-2

CDR3: CASSISGRAADTQYF
V: TRBV11-2
J: TRBJ2-3

CDR3: CASSVEAFPYEQYF
V: TRBV2
J: TRBJ2-7

CDR3: CASSSGTPRRNTEAFF
V: TRBV6-5
J: TRBJ1-1

CDR3: CASSDTGLAGGPDTQYF
V: TRBV6-4
J: TRBJ2-3

CDR3: CASSLWTGLTNVLTF
V: TRBV11-2
J: TRBJ2-6

CDR3: CASSYQGGDEKLFF
V: TRBV5-1
J: TRBJ1-4

CDR3: CASSQIAGTNTGELFF
V: TRBV4-2
J: TRBJ2-2

CDR3: CAIGRQGTGANVLTF
V: TRBV24-1
J: TRBJ2-6

CDR3: CASSAARSGNTIYF
V: TRBV7-2
J: TRBJ1-3

CDR3: CASRSRGATLQETQYF
V: TRBV2
J: TRBJ2-5

CDR3: CASTLESSGEQFF
V: TRBV12-3/TRBV12-4
J: TRBJ2-1

CDR3: CASSIRGGPAYEQYF
V: TRBV7-8
J: TRBJ2-7

CDR3: CASSPRDREREQYF
V: TRBV9
J: TRBJ2-7

CDR3: CASSSTRDLETQYF
V: TRBV5-6
J: TRBJ2-5

CDR3: CASSGGDRRPSGTEAFF
V: TRBV5-1
J: TRBJ1-1

CDR3: CAPKERPQHF
V: TRBV19
J: TRBJ1-5

CDR3: CSATSALLPGEQYF
V: TRBV20-1
J: TRBJ2-7

CDR3: CASSLDIRTYEQYF
V: TRBV5-1
J: TRBJ2-7

CDR3: CASVQRGTGNTEAFF
V: TRBV6-1
J: TRBJ1-1

CDR3: CATSDGSGTEAFF
V: TRBV24-1
J: TRBJ1-1

CDR3: CASSETGARGETQYF
V: TRBV2
J: TRBJ2-5